This T cell receptor (beta chain) emerged from a study of Ad26.COV2.S vaccination and SARS-CoV-2 variants. Findings and caveats of the study: After vaccination, substantial breadth of spike-specific CD8+ and CD4+ responses was reported.

Specified treatment: roughly 19 received Ad26.COV2.S at low or high dose, single or two shots; roughly five received placebo; per-sample allocation not given. Day 63 following the first vaccine or placebo injection was when the samples were taken. The table lists this clone with a count of one. The target antigen is unknown. Some clones are missing from TCRdb's copy, which holds only in-frame ones; the method was immunoSEQ multiplex PCR. The sample lists roughly 270,000 clones, over 75% seen once, with about 3.5% in the top ten. The CDR3 spans 15 residues. V lost 4 bases and J lost 5; bases outside the gene matches: 8. Germline assignment: CDR1 SGDLS and CDR2 YYNGEE.

This chain uses TRBV9 with TRBJ2-5, with 10 bases lining up with TRBD1. The receptor comes from a person between 18 and 65 years old who received the Ad26.COV2.S COVID-19 vaccine or a placebo. The material sequenced was peripheral blood, taken in a trial of Ad26.COV2.S vaccine versus placebo. As DNA, the CDR3 is TGTGCCAGCAGCCGGGGACAGGGGACGGGGGAGACCCAGTACTTC. Its protein is CASSRGQGTGETQYF. The full variable domain, rest sourced from reference TRBV9 and TRBJ2-5, is DSGVTQTPKHLITATGQRVTLRCSPRSGDLSVYWYQQSLDQGLQFLIQYYNGEERAKGNILERFSAQQFPDLHSELNLSSLELGDSALYFCASSRGQGTGETQYFGPGTRLLVL.